The source of this TCR beta chain is a study of cytomegalovirus exposure and HLA in healthy donors. Study details: In a later analysis, it was reported that the approximately 120 validation repertoires had been produced on the same platform as the roughly 700 repertoires belonging to the first cohort. Study observations and caveats: Under in vitro conditions, a few CMV-associated chains were confirmed as specific for CMV antigens. High specificity and sensitivity for cytomegalovirus status were reported for the classifier.

These donors were members of the 120-subject validation cohort, a group separate from the approximately 680-subject first cohort. The protocol was immunoSEQ multiplex PCR, while the TCRdb copy is restricted to in-frame clones and leaves out a portion. The sample lists tens of thousands of clones, 96% occurring once. The table lists this clone with a count of one. No antigen is known for it. Mismatch with germline at one junction end may stem from a read error. Germline V gives CDR1 SGHVS, CDR2 FNYEAQ. This CDR3 region has 17 residues. V gene TRBV7-6 combines with J gene TRBJ2-5; TRBD2 aligns across 12 bases. Material: PBMCs. The TCR was taken from a woman between 18 and 30 years old in good health and CMV-seronegative. CDR3: CGSSSGASGRGVETQYF. In DNA form, the CDR3 reads TGTGGCAGCAGCTCCGGGGCTAGCGGGAGGGGTGTGGAGACCCAGTACTTC.